These 7 T cell receptor beta chains share one sample of origin, sequenced in a study of T cell responses to AZD1222 COVID-19 vaccine (TCRdb year 2021). Receptors were amplified or captured by the immunoSEQ multiplex PCR assay. Not all clones reach the TCRdb copy of this immuneACCESS table, which keeps in-frame sequences only. Checked studies attribute under half of the gap to unresolved V genes and leave the rest unexplained. The table for this sample lists 150,000 to 200,000 clones; just over 90% of them were counted only once. Roughly 2.5% of the sample comes from the top ten. The intended sense of this specimen's time point label: baseline before first vaccination. The sample was peripheral blood, taken on day 0 of AZD1222 vaccination. Source of these receptors: an adult in good health.

V usage is TRBV14 and J usage is TRBJ1-1, with unresolved D. Looked up from germline, CDR1 is SGHDN and CDR2 is FVKESK. V gave up 0 bases and J gave up 1 base, with 15 bases separating them. The CDR3 contains 17 residues. The CDR3 loop is CASSQERMRKGNTEAFF. The CDR3 region has the DNA TGTGCCAGCAGCCAAGAAAGGATGAGGAAGGGGAACACTGAAGCTTTCTTT.

The chain joins TRBV9 to TRBJ2-7, with a weak D call TRBD1 (5 bases). The CDR3 is 12 amino acids. Germline lookup yields CDR1 SGDLS and CDR2 YYNGEE. V lost 3 bases, J lost 3 bases, and 7 bases lay in between. CDR3 in amino acids: CASSATGYEQYF. CDR3 nucleotides: TGTGCCAGCAGCGCCACAGGCTACGAGCAGTACTTC.

The chain is built from TRBV2 and TRBJ2-6, with 7 bases aligning to TRBD1. This CDR3 has 17 amino acids. The junction had 10 bases not matched to a gene; V was cut back by 8 bases and J by 0 bases. CDR1 is SNHLY, CDR2 FYNNEI, per germline. The CDR3 bases are TGTGCCAGCGTACCGGGACAGTCCACCTCTGGGGCCAACGTCCTGACTTTC. Translating gives CASVPGQSTSGANVLTF.

V is TRBV6-5 and J is TRBJ1-3; D call uncertain. This CDR3 region has 13 residues. Trimming cost V 11 bases and J 0 bases, with 11 bases left between them. In germline, CDR1 is MNHEY, CDR2 SVGAGI. CDR3 loop: CAAQPSSGNTIYF. As DNA, the CDR3 is TGTGCCGCCCAGCCGTCCTCTGGAAACACCATATATTTT.

This rearrangement joins TRBV7-9 to TRBJ1-4; D possibly corresponds to TRBD1 (5 bases). CDR3 length equals 16 residues. Germline V gene lookup returns CDR1 SEHNR and CDR2 FQNEAQ (reference sequence). Trimming took off 0 bases at V and 3 bases at J, with 11 bases between the two ends. In DNA form, the CDR3 reads TGTGCCAGCAGCTTAGCCGGCAGGGATTCTAATGAAAAACTGTTTTTT. This gives the protein CASSLAGRDSNEKLFF.

The chain joins TRBV28 to TRBJ2-7, with a tentative D call TRBD1 (6 bases). The CDR3 contains 15 residues. V was shortened by 3 bases and J by 2 bases, with 14 bases between the two germline ends. The germline CDR1 and CDR2 sequences are MDHEN and SYDVKM. CDR3 DNA: TGTGCCAGCAGTTTCTTTATGGACAGTGCCTACGAGCAGTACTTC. This translates into CASSFFMDSAYEQYF. Full variable domain (remainder filled in from reference TRBV28 and TRBJ2-7): DVKVTQSSRYLVKRTGEKVFLECVQDMDHENMFWYRQDPGLGLRLIYFSYDVKMKEKGDIPEGYSVSREKKERFSLILESASTNQTSMYLCASSFFMDSAYEQYFGPGTRLTVT.

The chain joins TRBV5-6 to TRBJ1-4; TRBD1 agrees at 8 bases. J lost 5 bases, V lost 4 bases, and 4 bases had no gene match. This CDR3 contains 14 residues. Per the germline V gene, CDR1 is SGHDT and CDR2 is YYEEEE. This CDR3 reads CASSNDRGNEKLFF. The CDR3 DNA sequence: TGTGCCAGCAGCAACGACAGGGGAAATGAAAAACTGTTTTTT.